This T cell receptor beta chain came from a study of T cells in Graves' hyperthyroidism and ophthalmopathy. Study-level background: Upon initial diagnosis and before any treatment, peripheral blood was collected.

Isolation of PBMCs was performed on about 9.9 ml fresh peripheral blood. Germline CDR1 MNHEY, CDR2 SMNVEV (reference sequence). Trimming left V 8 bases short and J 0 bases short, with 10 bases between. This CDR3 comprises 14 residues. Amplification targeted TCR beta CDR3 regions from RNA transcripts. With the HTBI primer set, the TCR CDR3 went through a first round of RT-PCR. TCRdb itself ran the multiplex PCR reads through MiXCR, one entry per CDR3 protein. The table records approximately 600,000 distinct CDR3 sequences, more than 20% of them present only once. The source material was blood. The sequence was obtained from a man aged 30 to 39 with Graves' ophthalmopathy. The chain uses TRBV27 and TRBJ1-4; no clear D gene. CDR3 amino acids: CASRFTATNEKLFF. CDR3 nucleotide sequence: TGTGCCAGCCGCTTTACTGCAACTAATGAAAAACTGTTTTTT.